This T cell receptor (beta chain) was sequenced in a study of cytomegalovirus exposure and HLA in healthy donors. Germline CDR1 reads MNHNY; CDR2 reads SVGAGI (reference sequence). The CDR3 runs to 16 residues. V was pared by 6 bases and J by 8 bases, with 16 bases of the junction left unmatched. With regard to this clone: Antigen unknown.

The donors, nominally healthy at sampling, likely had unrecorded immune exposures. Study outcomes and limitations: In vitro data verified a few CMV-associated chains as specific for CMV antigens.

In the PCR, 60 Vbeta and 13 Jbeta primers were used. TCRdb keeps only in-frame clones here, not all; method: immunoSEQ multiplex PCR. The data contain about 89,000 clones, 60% to 80% of them singletons. V is TRBV6-6 and J is TRBJ1-2; 9 nucleotides align to TRBD1. Sequencing was carried out using PBMCs. This TCR derives from a man younger than 40 in good health and CMV-seronegative. The CDR3 is CASRQQGAYLTGGYTF. CDR3 DNA sequence: TGTGCCAGCAGGCAACAGGGGGCCTATCTAACAGGAGGCTACACCTTC.